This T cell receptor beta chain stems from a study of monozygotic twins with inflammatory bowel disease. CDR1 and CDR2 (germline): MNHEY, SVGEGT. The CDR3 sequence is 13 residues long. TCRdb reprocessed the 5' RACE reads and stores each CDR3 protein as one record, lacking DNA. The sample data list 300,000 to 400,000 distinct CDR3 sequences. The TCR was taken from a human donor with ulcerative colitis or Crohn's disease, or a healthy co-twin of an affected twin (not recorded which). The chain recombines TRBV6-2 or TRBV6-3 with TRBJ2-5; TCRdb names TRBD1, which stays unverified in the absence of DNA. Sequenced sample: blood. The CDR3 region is CASRPGIQETQYF.